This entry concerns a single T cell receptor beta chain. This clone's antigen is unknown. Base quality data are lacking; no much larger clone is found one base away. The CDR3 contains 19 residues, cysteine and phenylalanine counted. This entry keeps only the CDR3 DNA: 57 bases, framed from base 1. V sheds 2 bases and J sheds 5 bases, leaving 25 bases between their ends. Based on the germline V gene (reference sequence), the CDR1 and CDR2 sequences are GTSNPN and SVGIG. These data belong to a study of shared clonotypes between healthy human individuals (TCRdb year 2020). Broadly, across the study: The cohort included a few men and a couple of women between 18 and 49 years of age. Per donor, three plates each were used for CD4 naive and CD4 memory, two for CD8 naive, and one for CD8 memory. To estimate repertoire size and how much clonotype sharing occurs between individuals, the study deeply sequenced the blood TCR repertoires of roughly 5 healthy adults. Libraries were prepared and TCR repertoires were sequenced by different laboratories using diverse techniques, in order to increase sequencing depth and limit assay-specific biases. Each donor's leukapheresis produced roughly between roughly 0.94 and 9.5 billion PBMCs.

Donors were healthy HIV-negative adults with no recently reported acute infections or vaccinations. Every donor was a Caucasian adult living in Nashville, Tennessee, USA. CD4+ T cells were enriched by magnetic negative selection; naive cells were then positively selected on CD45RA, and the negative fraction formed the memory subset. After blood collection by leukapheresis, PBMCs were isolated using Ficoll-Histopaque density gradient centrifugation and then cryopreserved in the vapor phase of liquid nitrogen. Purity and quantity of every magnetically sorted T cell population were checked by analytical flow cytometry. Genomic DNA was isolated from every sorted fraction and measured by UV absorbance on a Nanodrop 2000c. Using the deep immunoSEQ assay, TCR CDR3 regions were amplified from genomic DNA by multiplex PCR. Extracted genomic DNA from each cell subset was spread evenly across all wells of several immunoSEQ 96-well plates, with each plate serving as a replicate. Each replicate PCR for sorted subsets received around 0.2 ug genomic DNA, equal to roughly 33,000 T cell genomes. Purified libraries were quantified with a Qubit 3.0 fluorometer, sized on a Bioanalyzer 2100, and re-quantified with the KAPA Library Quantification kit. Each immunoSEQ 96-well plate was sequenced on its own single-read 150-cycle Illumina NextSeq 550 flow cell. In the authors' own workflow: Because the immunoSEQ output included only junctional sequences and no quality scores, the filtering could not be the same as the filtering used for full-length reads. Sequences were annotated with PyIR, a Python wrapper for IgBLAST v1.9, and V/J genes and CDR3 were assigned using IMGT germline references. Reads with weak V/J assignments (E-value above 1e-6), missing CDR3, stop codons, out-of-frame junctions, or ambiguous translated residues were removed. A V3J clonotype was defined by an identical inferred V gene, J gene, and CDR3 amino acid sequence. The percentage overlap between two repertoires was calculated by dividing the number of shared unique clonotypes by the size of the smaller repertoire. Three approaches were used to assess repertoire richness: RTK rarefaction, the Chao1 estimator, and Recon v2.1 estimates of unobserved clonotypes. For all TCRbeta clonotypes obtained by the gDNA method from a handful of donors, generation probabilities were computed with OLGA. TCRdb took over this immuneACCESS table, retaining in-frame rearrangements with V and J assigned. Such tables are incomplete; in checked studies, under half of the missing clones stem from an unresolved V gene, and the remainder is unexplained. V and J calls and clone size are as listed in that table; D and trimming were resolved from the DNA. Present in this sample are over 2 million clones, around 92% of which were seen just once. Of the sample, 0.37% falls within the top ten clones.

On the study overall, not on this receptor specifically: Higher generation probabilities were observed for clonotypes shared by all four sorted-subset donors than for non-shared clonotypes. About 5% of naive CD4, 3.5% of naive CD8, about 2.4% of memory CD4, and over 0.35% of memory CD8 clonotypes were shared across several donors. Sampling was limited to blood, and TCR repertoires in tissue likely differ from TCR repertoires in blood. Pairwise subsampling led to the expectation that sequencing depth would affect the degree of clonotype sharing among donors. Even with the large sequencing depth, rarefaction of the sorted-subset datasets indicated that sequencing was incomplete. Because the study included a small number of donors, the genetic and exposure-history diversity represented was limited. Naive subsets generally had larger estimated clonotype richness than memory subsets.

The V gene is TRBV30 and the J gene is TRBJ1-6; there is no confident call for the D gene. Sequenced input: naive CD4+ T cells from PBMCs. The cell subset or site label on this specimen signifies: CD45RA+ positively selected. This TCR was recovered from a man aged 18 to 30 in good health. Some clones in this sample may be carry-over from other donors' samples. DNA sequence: TGTGCCTGGAGTTCCCGTCGGTCAGGAAGACATCTCAATAATTCACCCCTCCACTTT. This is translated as CAWSSRRSGRHLNNSPLHF. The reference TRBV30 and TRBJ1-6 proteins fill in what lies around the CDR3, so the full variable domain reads SQTIHQWPATLVQPVGSPLSLECTVEGTSNPNLYWYRQAAGRGLQLLFYSVGIGQISSEVPQNLSASRPQDRQFILSSKKLLLSDSGFYLCAWSSRRSGRHLNNSPLHFGNGTRLTVT.